These 31 T cell receptor beta chains came from one sample sequenced in a study of CD8 T cells in ankylosing spondylitis. In TCRdb, the 5' RACE reads were re-called with MiXCR into one record per CDR3 protein. The sample holds approximately 290,000 distinct CDR3 sequences; more than 20% are singletons and the top ten take 3.5%. The sample consisted of blood, either unsorted or a sorted T cell fraction (not recorded which). All receptors derive from a female donor with ankylosing spondylitis or in good health (not recorded which).

This chain uses TRBV24-1 with TRBJ2-7; 8 bases match TRBD1. Germline assignment: CDR1 KGHDR and CDR2 SFDVKD. Trimming cost V 4 bases and J 7 bases; bases outside gene matches: 8. The CDR3 sequence is 14 residues long. The CDR3 is CATSESGQVREQYF. The CDR3 DNA is TGTGCCACCAGTGAATCGGGACAGGTGAGGGAGCAGTACTTC.

The gene calls are TRBV30 and TRBJ2-7; TRBD1 matches 7 bases. Germline assignment: CDR1 GTSNPN and CDR2 SVGIG (reference sequence). This CDR3 has 14 amino acids. V was clipped by 1 base and J by 4 bases; unmatched bases: 7. The CDR3 sequence: CAWSEGAGGYEQYF. The CDR3 bases are TGTGCCTGGAGTGAGGGGGCAGGGGGTTACGAGCAGTACTTC.

This clonotype was seen many times. The J gene is TRBJ1-2, the V gene TRBV4-3; no clear D gene. The CDR3 loop spans 15 amino acids. The ends were cut back, 0 bases at V and 1 base at J, with 9 bases in the middle. Per the germline V gene, CDR1 is LGHNA and CDR2 is YSLEER. The CDR3 sequence: CASSQEFGVNYGYTF. The CDR3 DNA reads as TGCGCCAGCAGCCAAGAATTTGGGGTTAACTATGGCTACACCTTC.

The sample holds a few counts of this clonotype. The chain couples TRBV20-1 to TRBJ2-3; 8 bases are a match to TRBD2. CDR3 length: 12 amino acids. The germline CDR1 and CDR2 sequences are DFQATT and SNEGSKA (reference sequence). V shed 7 bases, J shed 7 bases, and the junction held 7 bases outside the gene matches. The CDR3: CSVEREIYTQYF. CDR3 nucleotides: TGCAGTGTGGAGCGGGAGATATATACGCAGTATTTT.

The chain has TRBV6-6 and TRBJ2-7; D not resolved. The germline gives CDR1 MNHNY, CDR2 SVGAGI (reference sequence). The CDR3 runs to 12 residues. Trimming left V 5 bases short and J 4 bases short, with 9 bases between. CDR3 in amino acids: CASSHEPYEQYF. The CDR3, as DNA: TGTGCCAGCAGTCACGAGCCTTACGAGCAGTACTTC.

This clonotype was seen repeatedly, ten times or more. The V and J genes are TRBV5-1 and TRBJ2-1, with 7 bases identical to TRBD2. Germline CDR1 reads SGHRS; CDR2 reads YFSETQ. The CDR3 is 14 amino acids. The V gene end was trimmed by 4 bases and the J gene end by 3 bases; junction bases not matched to a gene: 4. CDR3 residues: CASSRDYFYNEQFF. In DNA form, the CDR3 reads TGCGCCAGCAGCCGGGACTATTTCTACAATGAGCAGTTCTTC.

This clonotype was picked up many times. The rearrangement links TRBV11-1 to TRBJ1-3; weak D call: TRBD1 (6 bases). Per germline, CDR1 SGHAT and CDR2 FQDESV (reference sequence). The V end lost 2 bases, the J end lost 0 bases, and 11 bases lay between the germline ends. The CDR3 contains 16 residues. CDR3 DNA sequence: TGTGCCAGCAGCTTACCCCGGACAGCCTCTGGAAACACCATATATTTT. Amino acid sequence: CASSLPRTASGNTIYF.

The chain combines TRBV2 with TRBJ1-2, with TRBD1 identical over 10 bases. There are 16 residues in the CDR3. J was trimmed by 6 bases and V by 7 bases; bases with no gene match: 14. Germline V gene lookup returns CDR1 SNHLY and CDR2 FYNNEI. The CDR3 DNA sequence: TGTGCCAGCACCGCACTTACCAGACAGGGGGCAAATGGCTACACCTTC. The encoded protein is CASTALTRQGANGYTF.

This clonotype was counted a few times. The V and J genes are TRBV7-2 and TRBJ2-7; D possibly corresponds to TRBD2 (7 bases). The germline V gene has CDR1 SGHTA and CDR2 FQGNSA. Trimming removed 3 bases at V and 4 bases at J, with 10 bases between. The CDR3 is 13 amino acids. For the CDR3, the DNA is TGTGCCAGCAGCTTCGGGGGGCGGTACGAGCAGTACTTC. Residues: CASSFGGRYEQYF.

The chain uses TRBV5-5 and TRBJ1-1, with 8 nucleotides matching TRBD1. The CDR3 runs 14 residues. Germline CDR1 and CDR2: SGHKS and YYEKEE (reference sequence). The J segment lost 3 bases and the V segment lost 4 bases, leaving 5 bases of the junction unmatched. CDR3 loop: CASSPTGVDTEAFF. The CDR3 DNA is TGTGCCAGCAGCCCGACAGGGGTCGACACTGAAGCTTTCTTT.

This clonotype was seen a handful of times. The chain joins TRBV12-3 or TRBV12-4 to TRBJ1-1, with 12 nucleotides matching TRBD1. The CDR3 runs to 19 residues. With V trimmed by 5 bases and J by 5 bases, 18 bases remained unmatched. CDR3 protein: CASSRTGTGGRRPTTEAFF. The CDR3 region has the DNA TGTGCCAGCAGTCGAACCGGGACAGGGGGCCGCCGCCCAACAACTGAAGCTTTCTTT.

This chain links TRBV20-1 with TRBJ2-4, with 7 positions matching TRBD1. V trimming: 5 bases; J trimming: 15 bases; junction bases outside the gene matches: 16. The V gene's germline CDR1 is DFQATT and CDR2 SNEGSKA (reference sequence). The CDR3 is 13 residues long. The CDR3, as DNA: TGCAGTGCTCCGAGCAAAGACAGGGTTCCCTTGTACTTC. Protein: CSAPSKDRVPLYF.

The chain uses TRBV27 and TRBJ2-7, with D perhaps TRBD1 (6 bases). Germline-derived CDR1 and CDR2 are MNHEY and SMNVEV (reference sequence). The germline V and J ends were trimmed by 5 bases and 0 bases, with 11 bases remaining between them. The CDR3 has 14 residues. CDR3 loop: CASSPTGYSYEQYF. The CDR3 DNA reads as TGTGCCAGCAGTCCGACAGGTTACTCCTACGAGCAGTACTTC.

This clonotype was counted between two and nine times. The chain recombines TRBV27 with TRBJ1-6; D might be TRBD1 (6 bases). Germline values: CDR1 MNHEY, CDR2 SMNVEV (reference sequence). The CDR3 sequence is 15 residues long. Deletions cut 4 bases from V and 7 bases from J, with 14 bases between. CDR3 DNA: TGTGCCAGCAGTTGGGGAGGGACACGAAATTCACCCCTCCACTTT. This codes for CASSWGGTRNSPLHF.

The CDR3 DNA sequence: TGTGCCAGCAGTTTGAACGGCCAAGACAATGAGCAGTTCTTC. Protein sequence: CASSLNGQDNEQFF. This chain connects TRBV12-3 or TRBV12-4 to TRBJ2-1; no firm D call. V lost 3 bases to trimming and J lost 5 bases, with 11 bases between them. There are 14 residues in the CDR3.

The chain combines TRBV12-3 or TRBV12-4 with TRBJ2-1; weak D call: TRBD1 (5 bases). Trimming stripped 4 bases from V and 4 bases from J, with 23 bases between. This CDR3 comprises 18 residues. The CDR3 DNA reads as TGTGCCAGCAGTTCATCCCCCGACAGAGGTGGCCCTTACAATGAGCAGTTCTTC. This translates into CASSSSPDRGGPYNEQFF.

The chain is built from TRBV15 and TRBJ1-5, with D uncertain. V lost 5 bases to trimming and J lost 1 base, with 15 bases between them. Germline V gene data show CDR1 as LNHNV and CDR2 as YYDKDF (reference sequence). This CDR3 is 16 amino acids long. CDR3 DNA: TGTGCCACCAGCGGAAGATTGAGCGAAAGCAATCAGCCCCAGCATTTT. The encoded protein is CATSGRLSESNQPQHF.

This clonotype was detected a few times. V is TRBV20-1 and J is TRBJ2-1; D call uncertain. Germline V gives CDR1 DFQATT, CDR2 SNEGSKA (reference sequence). The V gene lost 1 base and the J gene lost 9 bases, with 7 bases spanning the gap. The CDR3 consists of 11 residues. CDR3 amino acids: CSARGPSEQFF. CDR3 nucleotides: TGCAGTGCTAGAGGACCGAGTGAGCAGTTCTTC.

Only a few counts were recorded for this clonotype. The chain uses TRBV10-1 and TRBJ2-7, with 7 nucleotides matching TRBD2. CDR3 length: 14 amino acids. Germline V gene lookup returns CDR1 WNHNN and CDR2 SYGVQD (reference sequence). V trimming: 2 bases; J trimming: 4 bases; junction bases outside the gene matches: 5. DNA for the CDR3: TGCGCCAGCAGTGAGGGTAGGACTAGGTACGAGCAGTACTTC. The encoded protein is CASSEGRTRYEQYF.

This clonotype was recorded many times. The chain carries TRBV29-1 and TRBJ2-3; no definite D call. Germline V gene sequence: CDR1 SQVTM, CDR2 ANQGSEA. This CDR3 has 15 amino acids. Trimming removed 3 bases at V and 2 bases at J, with 15 bases between. The CDR3 here is CSVDSVFDNTDTQYF. The DNA for the CDR3 is TGCAGCGTTGACTCCGTCTTCGATAACACAGATACGCAGTATTTT.

The chain couples TRBV5-1 to TRBJ2-2, with 13 positions matching TRBD2. Trimming cost V 2 bases and J 4 bases; bases outside gene matches: 14. Germline V gives CDR1 SGHRS, CDR2 YFSETQ. The CDR3 sequence is 20 residues long. The CDR3, as DNA: TGCGCCAGCAGCTTTGGGACTAGCGGGACCACCTCGTGGAGCACCGGGGAGCTGTTTTTT. This sequence encodes CASSFGTSGTTSWSTGELFF.

This clonotype has just a few counts. The chain is built from TRBV7-2 and TRBJ1-6, with D possibly TRBD1 on 6 matching bases. Germline CDR1 reads SGHTA; CDR2 reads FQGNSA. The CDR3 has 14 amino acids. V lost 5 bases to trimming and J lost 9 bases, with 14 bases between them. As DNA, the CDR3 is TGTGCCAGCAGCAAAGGGGGATACCTTTCACCCCTCCACTTT. Translating gives CASSKGGYLSPLHF. Full variable domain (missing parts from reference TRBV7-2 and TRBJ1-6): GAGVSQSPSNKVTEKGKDVELRCDPISGHTALYWYRQSLGQGLEFLIYFQGNSAPDKSGLPSDRFSAERTGGSVSTLTIQRTQQEDSAVYLCASSKGGYLSPLHFGNGTRLTVT.

As for this clonotype: A much larger clone differs from this one at a single base, so this may be a read error. The chain recombines TRBV20-1 with TRBJ2-1, with D uncertain. Looked up from germline, CDR1 is DFQATT and CDR2 is SNEGSKA (reference sequence). CDR3 length equals 14 residues. The CDR3 sequence: CSASPGSSFNEQFF. CDR3 nucleotide sequence: TGCAGTGCTAGTCCCGGAAGTTCCTTCAATGAGCAGTTCTTC.

The sample holds a few counts of this clonotype. The gene calls are TRBV6-1 and TRBJ2-7; 16 nucleotides align to TRBD2. The CDR3 extends over 20 amino acids. J lost 7 bases, V lost 5 bases, and 20 bases had no gene match. In germline, CDR1 is MNHNS, CDR2 SASEGT. The CDR3 loop reads CASSPKPGLAGGKESREQYF. CDR3 DNA sequence: TGTGCCAGCAGTCCGAAGCCGGGACTAGCGGGAGGGAAGGAGTCTCGGGAGCAGTACTTC.

There are many counts of this clonotype. The V and J genes are TRBV7-2 and TRBJ2-1; no firm D call. V was clipped by 1 base and J by 6 bases, with 16 bases between them. Per germline, CDR1 SGHTA and CDR2 FQGNSA. The CDR3 is 16 amino acids. In DNA form, the CDR3 reads TGTGCCAGCAGCTTAGTTGGTAACGGAGTCCGCAATGAGCAGTTCTTC. It is translated as CASSLVGNGVRNEQFF.

This clonotype was recorded once. The genes are TRBV25-1 and TRBJ2-1; D is perhaps TRBD1 (5 bases). V was trimmed by 4 bases and J by 8 bases, leaving 9 bases between them. The CDR3 consists of 12 residues. CDR1 is MGHDK, CDR2 SYGVNS, per germline. Here the CDR3 reads CASSVLGDEQFF. For the CDR3, the DNA is TGTGCCAGCAGTGTTCTAGGGGATGAGCAGTTCTTC.

The table lists this clonotype with a few counts. This chain joins TRBV27 and TRBJ2-7; 10 nucleotides line up with TRBD1. Germline V gives CDR1 MNHEY, CDR2 SMNVEV (reference sequence). This CDR3 contains 17 residues. V lost 3 bases and J lost 5; bases outside the gene matches: 13. CDR3 amino acids: CASSLSTPGTGVHEQYF. DNA of the CDR3: TGTGCCAGCAGTTTGTCCACTCCCGGGACAGGGGTCCACGAGCAGTACTTC.

The sample holds many counts of this clonotype. The chain uses TRBV10-3 and TRBJ1-2; the D is unclear. The V gene lost 4 bases and the J gene lost 6 bases, with 9 bases spanning the gap. The length of the CDR3 is 12 residues. CDR1 ENHRY and CDR2 SYGVKD come from the germline V gene. The CDR3 region is CAISAQEDGYTF. Here the CDR3 DNA reads TGTGCCATCAGTGCCCAAGAGGATGGCTACACCTTC.

This clonotype was observed at least ten times. The chain recombines TRBV18 with TRBJ1-1; D gene uncertain. The V and J ends lost 2 bases and 3 bases respectively, with 7 bases between them. The length of the CDR3 is 13 residues. CDR1 and CDR2 (germline): KGHSH, LQKENI. The CDR3 nucleotides read TGTGCCAGCTCACCATTGAAGGACACTGAAGCTTTCTTT. This translates into CASSPLKDTEAFF.

The rearrangement links TRBV6-1 to TRBJ2-2, with D unclear. Germline V gene lookup returns CDR1 MNHNS and CDR2 SASEGT. V gave up 4 bases and J gave up 2 bases, with 11 bases separating them. This CDR3 contains 15 residues. Here the CDR3 DNA reads TGTGCCAGCAGTGCCCGACACTTAAACACCGGGGAGCTGTTTTTT. This sequence encodes CASSARHLNTGELFF.

The V call is TRBV7-2, the J call TRBJ2-1, with a possible D match to TRBD2 (6 bases). CDR1 SGHTA and CDR2 FQGNSA come from the germline V gene. This CDR3 contains 13 residues. Trimming shortened V by 5 bases and J by 4 bases, and 9 bases separated the two germline ends. The CDR3 sequence is CASSRERYNEQFF. The DNA for the CDR3 is TGTGCCAGCAGCCGGGAGAGATACAATGAGCAGTTCTTC.